Following are 12 T cell receptor beta chains from one sample sequenced in a study of T cell repertoires in cytomegalovirus infection. TCRdb re-called the reads through MiXCR, storing one row per CDR3 protein. Among hundreds of thousands of distinct CDR3 sequences listed, approximately 40% were seen once. Antigen specificity for these receptors is unknown. Source: cultured PBMCs, taken from culture after CMV antigen stimulation. All receptors come from a human donor in good health (CMV status not recorded). Some clones in this sample may be carry-over from other donors' samples.

This clonotype came up a few times. The chain carries TRBV4-3 and TRBJ1-6, with D possibly matching TRBD1 (6 bases). Germline V lookup: CDR1 LGHNA, CDR2 YSLEER. The CDR3 is 16 residues long. Trimming removed 3 bases from V and 8 bases from J, with 17 bases in between. The CDR3 nucleotides are TGCGCCAGCAGCCAGGGCCTACAGGGAATATATTCACCCCTCCACTTT. Translation gives CASSQGLQGIYSPLHF.

This clonotype occurred a few times. The V call is TRBV7-2, the J call TRBJ1-2; no clear D. This CDR3 is 12 amino acids long. Germline-derived CDR1 and CDR2 are SGHTA and FQGNSA. V gave up 2 bases and J gave up 5 bases, with 6 bases separating them. The chain's CDR3 is CASSLINYGYTF. The CDR3 nucleotides read TGTGCCAGCAGCTTAATCAATTATGGCTACACCTTC.

This chain uses TRBV2 with TRBJ2-6; tentatively, D is TRBD1 (6 bases). With 6 bases removed from V and 0 bases from J, the gap between germline ends came to 12 bases. Per the germline V gene, CDR1 is SNHLY and CDR2 is FYNNEI. The CDR3 spans 16 residues. CDR3 region: CASRDRHYSGANVLTF. CDR3 DNA sequence: TGTGCCAGCAGGGACAGACACTACTCTGGGGCCAACGTCCTGACTTTC.

This rearrangement joins TRBV27 to TRBJ1-2, with 7 positions matching TRBD1. The CDR3 covers 15 residues. The J segment lost 7 bases and the V segment lost 3 bases, leaving 11 bases of the junction unmatched. Germline V gene data show CDR1 as MNHEY and CDR2 as SMNVEV (reference sequence). The CDR3 loop is CASSFRDRAYAGYTF. In DNA, the CDR3 is TGTGCCAGCAGTTTCCGAGACAGGGCATACGCTGGCTACACCTTC.

The chain carries TRBV25-1 and TRBJ2-7; D remains ambiguous. Germline V gene sequence: CDR1 MGHDK, CDR2 SYGVNS. The V end was cut by 7 bases, the J end by 5 bases, with 18 bases between. The CDR3 spans 14 residues. The CDR3 nucleotides are TGTGCCAGCATTGGTCGTCTAAGGTTACACGAGCAGTACTTC. Its protein is CASIGRLRLHEQYF.

This clonotype was observed many times. This chain links TRBV7-2 with TRBJ1-1; TRBD1 might be the D (5 bases). The CDR3 length is 13 residues. The V gene lost 1 base and the J gene lost 11 bases, with 14 bases spanning the gap. Looked up from germline, CDR1 is SGHTA and CDR2 is FQGNSA. For the CDR3, the DNA is TGTGCCAGCAGCTTAGGGTGGGGGGGAAGCGCTTTCTTT. Encoded protein: CASSLGWGGSAFF.

This clonotype was seen more than once but under ten times. The chain couples TRBV6-5 to TRBJ2-1; no definite D call. Germline-derived CDR1 and CDR2 are MNHEY and SVGAGI. CDR3 length: 13 residues. V lost 6 bases and J 7 bases, leaving 13 bases between the germline ends. This CDR3 is CASRLYQNNEQFF. The CDR3 DNA is TGTGCCAGCAGGCTTTATCAGAATAATGAGCAGTTCTTC.

The table lists this clonotype with a few counts. The chain recombines TRBV6-1 with TRBJ1-1; tentative D call: TRBD1 (5 bases). Per germline, CDR1 MNHNS and CDR2 SASEGT. V lost 10 bases, J lost 1 base, and 16 bases lay in between. The CDR3 sequence is 14 residues long. For the CDR3, the DNA is TGTGCCACCCTCAAGGCCGGGGGGAACACTGAAGCTTTCTTT. Protein product: CATLKAGGNTEAFF.

J is TRBJ2-7 and V is TRBV6-2 or TRBV6-3; TRBD1 matches at 10 bases. This CDR3 has 16 residues. Germline V lookup: CDR1 MNHEY, CDR2 SVGEGT. The V and J ends lost 2 bases and 5 bases, in that order; junction bases with no gene match: 9. CDR3 amino acids: CASSYAGTGARDEQYF. The CDR3 DNA reads TGTGCCAGCAGTTACGCCGGGACAGGGGCCCGGGACGAGCAGTACTTC.

This clonotype was found a few times. The chain couples TRBV9 to TRBJ2-3; no definite D call. The length of the CDR3 is 13 residues. The germline CDR1 and CDR2 sequences are SGDLS and YYNGEE. The V gene lost 7 bases and the J gene lost 11 bases, with 20 bases spanning the gap. The CDR3 DNA reads TGTGCCAGCGTAGAGTGGGATGGAAGTAGGCAGTATTTT. Its protein is CASVEWDGSRQYF. Drawing the rest from reference TRBV9 and TRBJ2-3, the complete variable domain is DSGVTQTPKHLITATGQRVTLRCSPRSGDLSVYWYQQSLDQGLQFLIQYYNGEERAKGNILERFSAQQFPDLHSELNLSSLELGDSALYFCASVEWDGSRQYFGPGTRLTVL.

DNA for the CDR3: TGTGCCAGCAGCTTAGTGCCTCTAGCGGGAGGGGACAATGAGCAGTTCTTC. Amino acids: CASSLVPLAGGDNEQFF. The chain employs TRBV7-8 and TRBJ2-1; TRBD2 agrees at 12 bases. J was trimmed by 5 bases and V by 1 base; bases with no gene match: 6. CDR1 is SGHVS and CDR2 is FQNEAQ in the germline V gene. This CDR3 comprises 17 residues. The variable domain in full, with the rest retrieved from reference TRBV7-8 and TRBJ2-1, is GAGVSQSPRYKVAKRGQDVALRCDPISGHVSLFWYQQALGQGPEFLTYFQNEAQLDKSGLPSDRFFAERPEGSVSTLKIQRTQQEDSAVYLCASSLVPLAGGDNEQFFGPGTRLTVL.

CDR3: CASTRANLAGALRETDTQYF. The CDR3 nucleotides read TGTGCCAGCACTCGAGCCAATCTAGCGGGGGCTTTAAGAGAAACAGATACGCAGTATTTT. The chain couples TRBV6-1 to TRBJ2-3; 10 positions match TRBD2. Trimming took 7 bases from V and 3 from J; bases not matched to a gene: 22. Germline V gene lookup returns CDR1 MNHNS and CDR2 SASEGT. This CDR3 is 20 amino acids long.